This T cell receptor (beta chain) was captured by sequencing in a study of T cells after yellow fever vaccination. Study-level results: It was a weaker secondary response, yet one that peaked faster, at day 5 versus 15. Reappearance after the booster was seen for most primary-vaccination clones, at around 95% CD4 and 70% to 90% CD8.

In germline, CDR1 is MNHEY, CDR2 SVGAGI. The CDR3 contains 17 residues. V lost 7 bases to trimming and J lost 4 bases; unmatched junction nucleotides: 17. In this sample, this clonotype turned up a few times. In TCRdb, the 5' RACE reads were re-called with MiXCR into one record per CDR3 protein. The table has roughly 85,000 distinct CDR3 sequences, more than 10% seen once. The rearrangement uses TRBV6-5 and TRBJ1-2; TRBD1 matches 8 bases. The sequences come from CD8+ T cells not binding an NS4B(214-222) dextramer, sorted from PBMCs, collected less than 25 days after the first yellow fever vaccination. The clonotype comes from a man between 18 and 35 years old who received the YFV17D yellow fever vaccine. The CDR3 is CASMEGATGERGYGYTF. DNA of the CDR3: TGTGCCAGCATGGAGGGTGCGACAGGGGAACGGGGCTATGGCTACACCTTC.